Each of the 8 T cell receptor beta chains below was sequenced from the same sample in a study of low-dose radiotherapy and immunotherapy resistance in tumors. As for time point: after trial treatment. Documented treatment: LDRT plus nivolumab, ipilimumab, low-dose cyclophosphamide and aspirin (RACIN trial). Covering alpha and beta chains, TRAV- and TRBV-specific primers were used for the first-strand cDNA. The PCR that amplified TCRs ran for around 22 cycles, relying on a constant-region primer and a V-primer adapter. TCRdb passed the reads through MiXCR, listing each CDR3 protein once. The data hold 75,000 to 95,000 distinct CDR3 sequences, with around a fifth observed a single time. Sample: PBMCs, taken after low-dose radiotherapy plus immunotherapy. These receptors were collected from a female donor with ovarian cancer.

This rearrangement joins TRBV27 to TRBJ1-2; 11 positions agree with TRBD1. The CDR3 has 14 amino acids. Losses at the gene ends were 5 bases for V and 4 bases for J; bases not matched to a gene: 3. Germline V gives CDR1 MNHEY, CDR2 SMNVEV (reference sequence). This CDR3 reads CASSRDRGTYGYTF. The DNA of the CDR3 is TGTGCCAGCAGTCGGGACAGGGGGACCTATGGCTACACCTTC.

Comments on this clonotype: This sequence may be a read error, since a much larger clone differs from it by one base. V and J are TRBV4-3 and TRBJ1-4; possible D gene TRBD1, 5 bases. The CDR3 spans 16 residues. The V gene's germline CDR1 is LGHNA and CDR2 YSLEER. Between the trimmed V and J ends, which lost 0 bases and 8 bases, there was a span of 16 bases. CDR3 protein: CASSQDGGSFPEKLFF. CDR3 bases: TGCGCCAGCAGCCAAGATGGGGGGTCCTTCCCCGAAAAACTGTTTTTT.

This clonotype was counted at least ten times. The chain has TRBV3-1 and TRBJ2-1, with 7 bases fitting TRBD1. CDR3 length: 16 amino acids. Per the germline V gene, CDR1 is LGHDT and CDR2 is YNNKEL (reference sequence). The ends lost 4 bases at V and 5 bases at J; junction bases unmatched: 11. The CDR3 DNA reads as TGTGCCAGCAGCCGTAGACAGGGCGGATCCCACAATGAGCAGTTCTTC. Its protein product is CASSRRQGGSHNEQFF.

This clonotype was seen ten or more times. V gene TRBV4-3 combines with J gene TRBJ2-3; D not resolved. The V end was cut by 1 base, the J end by 3 bases, with 8 bases between. Germline values: CDR1 LGHNA, CDR2 YSLEER. The CDR3 covers 14 residues. The CDR3 nucleotides are TGCGCCAGCAGCCAAGGGAGAGGTACAGATACGCAGTATTTT. Encoded protein: CASSQGRGTDTQYF.

This clonotype has at least ten counts. The rearrangement uses TRBV6-5 and TRBJ2-7; 13 bases are shared with TRBD2. Germline assignment: CDR1 MNHEY and CDR2 SVGAGI. This CDR3 region has 17 residues. Trimming removed 0 bases from V and 6 bases from J; junction bases left unmatched: 8. The CDR3 bases are TGTGCCAGCAGTTACTCACCGACTAGCGGGAGGATGAGCGAGCAGTACTTC. It specifies CASSYSPTSGRMSEQYF.

V is TRBV5-1 and J is TRBJ2-7, with 8 bases fitting TRBD2. Per the germline V gene, CDR1 is SGHRS and CDR2 is YFSETQ. The ends lost 0 bases at V and 2 bases at J; junction bases unmatched: 7. The length of the CDR3 is 16 residues. As DNA, the CDR3 is TGCGCCAGCAGCTTGGCTGGGCGGGGGGCACCCTACGAGCAGTACTTC. It encodes CASSLAGRGAPYEQYF.

Many counts were recorded for this clonotype. V usage is TRBV9 and J usage is TRBJ2-2, with a possible D match to TRBD2 (6 bases). Trimming pared 0 bases from V and 6 bases from J, leaving 12 bases between. Germline V gene lookup returns CDR1 SGDLS and CDR2 YYNGEE. The CDR3 has 15 residues. For the CDR3, the DNA is TGTGCCAGCAGCGTAGTTGCGGGGTTGGCCGGGGAGCTGTTTTTT. This encodes CASSVVAGLAGELFF.

This clonotype has ten or more counts. V is TRBV20-1 and J is TRBJ1-2; 9 nucleotides agree with TRBD1. V shed 5 bases, J shed 5 bases, and the junction held 6 bases outside the gene matches. The CDR3 runs 13 residues. Germline V gene sequence: CDR1 DFQATT, CDR2 SNEGSKA (reference sequence). The CDR3 reads CSAQGQGNYGYTF. As DNA, the CDR3 is TGCAGTGCTCAGGGACAGGGAAATTATGGCTACACCTTC.